These 9 T cell receptor beta chains were sequenced from one sample in a study of CXCR3-negative and CXCR3-positive naive CD8 T cells. Study outcomes and limitations: A higher hydrophobicity marked the TRB CDR3s of CXCR3-positive naive cells versus CXCR3-negative naive cells.

For these TCRs, the target antigens are not known. The TRB cDNA libraries were prepared by 5' RACE with UMI labels. TCRdb re-called the 5' RACE reads, yielding one record per CDR3 amino acid sequence without DNA. Here the sample table reports 50,000 to 65,000 distinct CDR3 sequences. The specimen sequenced was naive CXCR3+ CD8+ T cells from blood. This sample's subset: CD45RO-CCR7+CD27+CD95- naive CD8+ T cells expressing CXCR3 (TNR3+). The receptors here all came from a human donor in good health. Some clones in this sample may be carry-over from other donors' samples.

The chain combines TRBV11-2 with TRBJ2-4; TCRdb calls TRBD1, which cannot be checked without DNA. This CDR3 comprises 16 residues. Per the germline V gene, CDR1 is SGHAT and CDR2 is FQNNGV. CDR3 sequence: CASSSPGTKAKNIQYF.

V and J are TRBV15 and TRBJ1-2; with no DNA, the TCRdb D assignment of TRBD1 cannot be verified. This CDR3 has 14 residues. Germline V gene lookup returns CDR1 LNHNV and CDR2 YYDKDF (reference sequence). The chain's CDR3 is CAASSEGQGYGYTF.

The CDR3 is CASSLSGTQPQHF. V usage is TRBV28 and J usage is TRBJ1-5. The CDR3 loop spans 13 amino acids. CDR1 is MDHEN and CDR2 is SYDVKM in the germline V gene.

V gene TRBV28 combines with J gene TRBJ2-5; TCRdb's D gene call, TRBD1, goes unchecked for lack of DNA. CDR1 is MDHEN and CDR2 is SYDVKM in the germline V gene. This CDR3 has 15 amino acids. CDR3 region: CASSSGMSDGETQYF.

The rearrangement links TRBV25-1 to TRBJ1-1; TCRdb's D gene call, TRBD1, goes unchecked for lack of DNA. This CDR3 is built from 16 residues. Germline values: CDR1 MGHDK, CDR2 SYGVNS. The CDR3 protein is CASSEYIGPGGTEAFF.

The chain combines TRBV28 with TRBJ2-3; there is no DNA to check the TCRdb D call of TRBD2. The CDR3 runs to 15 residues. Germline V lookup: CDR1 MDHEN, CDR2 SYDVKM. CDR3 sequence reads: CASSSGGKEVDTQYF.

The chain combines TRBV5-1 with TRBJ1-1; the D gene TCRdb calls, TRBD1, cannot be checked with no DNA. The germline V gene encodes CDR1 SGHRS and CDR2 YFSETQ. The CDR3 runs to 15 residues. CDR3 residues: CASSLGPQENTEAFF.

The chain's CDR3 is CSAPGTSSYEQYF. This chain links TRBV20-1 with TRBJ2-7; without DNA, the TCRdb call of TRBD2 cannot be checked. This CDR3 has 13 amino acids. CDR1 is DFQATT and CDR2 is SNEGSKA in the germline V gene (reference sequence).

The V gene is TRBV5-1, the J gene TRBJ2-7; the TRBD1 assignment by TCRdb is unverifiable without DNA. Per the germline V gene, CDR1 is SGHRS and CDR2 is YFSETQ. The CDR3 has 13 amino acids. The CDR3 region is CASSQTGTYEQYF. Full variable domain (outside the CDR3, taken from reference TRBV5-1 and TRBJ2-7): KAGVTQTPRYLIKTRGQQVTLSCSPISGHRSVSWYQQTPGQGLQFLFEYFSETQRNKGNFPGRFSGRQFSNSRSEMNVSTLELGDSALYLCASSQTGTYEQYFGPGTRLTVT.